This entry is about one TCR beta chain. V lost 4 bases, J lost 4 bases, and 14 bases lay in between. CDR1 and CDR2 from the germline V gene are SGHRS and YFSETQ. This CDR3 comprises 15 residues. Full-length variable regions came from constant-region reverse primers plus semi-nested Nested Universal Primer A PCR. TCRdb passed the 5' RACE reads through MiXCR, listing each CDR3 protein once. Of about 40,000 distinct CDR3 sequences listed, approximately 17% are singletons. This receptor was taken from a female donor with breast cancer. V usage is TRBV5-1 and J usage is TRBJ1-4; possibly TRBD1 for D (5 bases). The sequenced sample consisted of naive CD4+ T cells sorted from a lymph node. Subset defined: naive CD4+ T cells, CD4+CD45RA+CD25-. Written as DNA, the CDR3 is TGCGCCAGCAGCATCACCGGGACCGGTAATGAAAAACTGTTTTTT. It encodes CASSITGTGNEKLFF.